Listed below are T cell receptor beta chains from one sample, sequenced in a study of blood T cell repertoires in COVID-19. Libraries were prepared by immunoSEQ multiplex PCR; TCRdb keeps only in-frame clonotypes and omits some of them. The table includes approximately 110,000 clones, roughly 82% detected once. Sequencing input: peripheral blood. The source of these receptors is a woman of 80 years or more with active or convalescent COVID-19. CDR3s include the opening cysteine and the closing phenylalanine or tryptophan. A D gene is named only where the DNA matches it firmly. The size field is filled for only some rows; it gives once, few, many or a size class.

j_call v_call cdr3_length d_call clone_size cdr3_aa cdr3_nt
TRBJ1-2 TRBV20-1 13 TRBD1 NA CSASSDRWYGYTF TGCAGTGCTAGTTCGGACAGGTGGTATGGCTACACCTTC
TRBJ2-7 TRBV5-1 14 NA few CASSLGAGDYEQYF TGCGCCAGCAGCTTGGGAGCGGGTGACTACGAGCAGTACTTC
TRBJ1-5 TRBV19 16 TRBD1 NA CASSPIAGDRDQPQHF TGTGCCAGTAGTCCGATCGCGGGGGACAGGGATCAGCCCCAGCATTTT
TRBJ2-1 TRBV5-4 13 NA NA CASSLVLTNEQFF TGTGCCAGCAGCTTGGTTCTTACAAATGAGCAGTTCTTC
TRBJ2-2 TRBV18 13 NA NA CASSYRATGELFF TGTGCCAGCTCATACAGGGCCACCGGGGAGCTGTTTTTT
TRBJ2-1 TRBV6-1 17 TRBD1 few CASSEAPDRVSYNEQFF TGTGCCAGCAGTGAAGCGCCAGACAGGGTCTCCTACAATGAGCAGTTCTTC
TRBJ2-7 TRBV6-6 12 TRBD1 NA CASRDRDHEQYF TGTGCCAGCAGGGACAGGGACCACGAGCAGTACTTC
TRBJ2-1 TRBV3-1/TRBV3-2 14 TRBD2 once CASELAGEKNEQFF TGTGCCAGTGAGTTAGCGGGAGAAAAGAATGAGCAGTTCTTC
TRBJ2-1 TRBV28 18 TRBD2 NA CASSTGTSGRAGYNEQFF TGTGCCAGCAGTACCGGGACTAGCGGGAGGGCCGGTTACAATGAGCAGTTCTTC
TRBJ1-1 TRBV5-1 13 NA NA CASSLVGRGEAFF TGCGCCAGCAGCTTGGTGGGGAGGGGGGAAGCTTTCTTT
TRBJ2-6 TRBV5-6 18 TRBD1 NA CASSLSGQGLPGANVLTF TGTGCCAGCAGCTTGTCGGGACAGGGACTCCCTGGGGCCAACGTCCTGACTTTC
TRBJ2-3 TRBV12-5 13 TRBD1 NA CASGLNRGDTQYF TGTGCTAGTGGTTTGAACAGGGGAGATACGCAGTATTTT
TRBJ2-1 TRBV3-1/TRBV3-2 13 TRBD2 once CASSQRLAFEQFF TGTGCCAGCAGCCAACGACTAGCGTTCGAGCAGTTCTTC
TRBJ2-7 TRBV30 14 TRBD2 NA CAWSVGGSSYEQYF TGTGCCTGGAGTGTAGGCGGGAGCTCCTACGAGCAGTACTTC
TRBJ1-4 TRBV29-1 15 NA NA CSVAGTGPRGLKLFF TGCAGCGTTGCCGGCACAGGGCCCCGCGGGTTAAAACTGTTTTTT
TRBJ2-7 TRBV9 14 NA once CASSVAQVSDEQYF TGTGCCAGCAGCGTAGCACAGGTATCCGACGAGCAGTACTTC
TRBJ1-2 TRBV19 17 TRBD1 once CASSQRTGDPSNYGYTF TGTGCCAGTAGTCAACGGACAGGGGACCCATCTAACTATGGCTACACCTTC
TRBJ1-5 TRBV2 15 NA NA CASTVAGVGNQPQHF TGTGCCAGCACCGTGGCCGGGGTCGGCAATCAGCCCCAGCATTTT
TRBJ2-7 TRBV27 17 TRBD2 NA CASSLSLRLAGIYEQYF TGTGCCAGCAGTTTAAGCCTACGCCTAGCGGGAATTTACGAGCAGTACTTC
TRBJ2-3 TRBV5-4 13 TRBD1 NA CASSRARGDTQYF TGTGCCAGCAGCAGGGCCAGGGGGGATACGCAGTATTTT
TRBJ2-5 TRBV19 15 TRBD2 NA CASKLGVAGAETQYF TGTGCCAGTAAGTTAGGTGTTGCGGGAGCTGAGACCCAGTACTTC
TRBJ2-1 TRBV7-2 13 NA few CASSLAGGLEQFF TGTGCCAGCAGCTTAGCGGGAGGCCTTGAGCAGTTCTTC
TRBJ2-1 TRBV7-9 16 TRBD1 NA CASSQSQGASYNEQFF TGTGCCAGCAGCCAGTCCCAGGGGGCAAGTTACAATGAGCAGTTCTTC
TRBJ1-2 TRBV3-1/TRBV3-2 15 NA NA CASSQDRTENYGYTF TGTGCCAGCAGCCAAGACCGGACAGAGAACTATGGCTACACCTTC
TRBJ1-1 TRBV3-1/TRBV3-2 19 TRBD1 NA CASSQDPTWTGGAGTEAFF TGTGCCAGCAGCCAAGACCCTACCTGGACAGGGGGCGCGGGGACTGAAGCTTTCTTT
TRBJ1-1 TRBV6-6 15 NA NA CASSYSRFGGTEAFF TGTGCCAGCAGTTACTCGAGATTCGGGGGGACTGAAGCTTTCTTT
TRBJ2-3 TRBV18 11 NA NA CASPLQDTQYF TGTGCCAGCCCATTACAGGATACGCAGTATTTT
TRBJ1-4 TRBV6-5 13 NA NA CASSREIDEKLFF TGTGCCAGCAGTCGGGAGATCGACGAAAAACTGTTTTTT
TRBJ1-4 TRBV6-6 13 NA NA CASSLDINEKLFF TGTGCCAGCAGTTTGGACATAAACGAAAAACTGTTTTTT
TRBJ2-3 TRBV6-6 14 NA NA CASTERGRVPSQYF TGTGCCAGCACCGAAAGGGGAAGGGTCCCTTCGCAGTATTTT
TRBJ1-2 TRBV19 15 TRBD1 NA CASRAGTGGDYGYTF TGTGCCAGTAGGGCCGGGACAGGGGGCGACTATGGCTACACCTTC
TRBJ1-2 TRBV5-1 14 NA NA CASSPRDGFDGYTF TGCGCCAGCAGTCCCCGAGACGGGTTTGATGGCTACACCTTC
TRBJ1-2 TRBV20-1 11 NA NA CSARGRAGYTF TGCAGTGCTAGAGGCAGGGCTGGCTACACCTTC
TRBJ2-7 TRBV23-1 16 TRBD1 NA CASKNRQGAKKNEQYF TGCGCCAGCAAAAATCGACAGGGGGCAAAAAAAAACGAGCAGTACTTC
TRBJ2-7 TRBV10-3 15 TRBD2 once CAISEGLAGGYEQYF TGTGCCATCAGTGAGGGACTAGCGGGGGGCTACGAGCAGTACTTC
TRBJ2-2 TRBV29-1 14 TRBD2 NA CSVSTSLNTGELFF TGCAGCGTTTCGACTAGCTTGAACACCGGGGAGCTGTTTTTT
TRBJ2-1 TRBV12-5 14 NA NA CASGLEGPYNEQFF TGTGCTAGTGGCCTGGAGGGGCCCTACAATGAGCAGTTCTTC
TRBJ2-1 TRBV10-3 15 TRBD2 NA CAISEGTSGINEQFF TGTGCCATCAGTGAAGGGACTAGCGGGATTAATGAGCAGTTCTTC
TRBJ1-3 TRBV18 15 NA NA CASSPDRVDGNTIYF TGTGCCAGCTCTCCGGACAGAGTAGATGGAAACACCATATATTTT
TRBJ2-3 TRBV20-1 17 TRBD2 NA CSASPIGTSGSTDTQYF TGCAGTGCTAGTCCCATTGGGACTAGCGGGAGCACAGATACGCAGTATTTT
TRBJ2-2 TRBV5-1 16 TRBD1 few CASTLSGTVKTGELFF TGCGCCAGCACCCTCTCTGGGACAGTGAAGACCGGGGAGCTGTTTTTT
TRBJ2-3 TRBV24-1 17 TRBD1 NA CATSRQGAEGGTDTQYF TGTGCCACCAGCAGACAGGGGGCAGAGGGGGGCACAGATACGCAGTATTTT
TRBJ2-7 TRBV28 15 NA NA CASRTGTLASYEQYF TGTGCCAGCAGAACCGGGACTCTAGCCTCCTACGAGCAGTACTTC
TRBJ1-4 TRBV10-3 15 TRBD1 NA CAISGTGATNEKLFF TGTGCCATCAGTGGAACAGGGGCAACTAATGAAAAACTGTTTTTT
TRBJ2-5 TRBV7-7 15 TRBD1 NA CASSLATGKGETQYF TGTGCTAGCAGCTTAGCGACAGGGAAGGGAGAGACCCAGTACTTC
TRBJ1-6 TRBV6-5 15 NA once CASRAGAIGNSPLHF TGTGCCAGCAGAGCAGGGGCAATCGGAAATTCACCCCTCCACTTT
TRBJ1-1 TRBV7-9 14 NA NA CASSLLSGFAEAFF TGTGCCAGCAGCTTGCTATCAGGCTTTGCTGAAGCTTTCTTT
TRBJ2-3 TRBV5-1 16 TRBD2 NA CASSLGLAGFTDTQYF TGCGCCAGCAGCTTGGGACTAGCGGGATTCACAGATACGCAGTATTTT
TRBJ2-7 TRBV5-4 14 TRBD2 NA CASSHPSGSPEQYF TGTGCCAGCAGCCATCCTAGCGGGAGCCCCGAGCAGTACTTC
TRBJ2-1 TRBV18 17 NA NA CASSPNVASEGHNEQFF TGTGCCAGCTCACCGAACGTGGCTAGCGAAGGACACAATGAGCAGTTCTTC
TRBJ2-7 TRBV28 15 NA NA CASSLVQKLSYEQYF TGTGCCAGCAGTTTAGTACAGAAACTCTCCTACGAGCAGTACTTC
TRBJ1-2 TRBV28 14 NA NA CASRPGTEQEGYTF TGTGCCAGCAGGCCGGGGACTGAACAGGAAGGCTACACCTTC
TRBJ2-7 TRBV6-5 15 TRBD2 NA CASSAAGLASYEQYF TGTGCCAGCAGCGCCGCGGGACTAGCCTCCTACGAGCAGTACTTC